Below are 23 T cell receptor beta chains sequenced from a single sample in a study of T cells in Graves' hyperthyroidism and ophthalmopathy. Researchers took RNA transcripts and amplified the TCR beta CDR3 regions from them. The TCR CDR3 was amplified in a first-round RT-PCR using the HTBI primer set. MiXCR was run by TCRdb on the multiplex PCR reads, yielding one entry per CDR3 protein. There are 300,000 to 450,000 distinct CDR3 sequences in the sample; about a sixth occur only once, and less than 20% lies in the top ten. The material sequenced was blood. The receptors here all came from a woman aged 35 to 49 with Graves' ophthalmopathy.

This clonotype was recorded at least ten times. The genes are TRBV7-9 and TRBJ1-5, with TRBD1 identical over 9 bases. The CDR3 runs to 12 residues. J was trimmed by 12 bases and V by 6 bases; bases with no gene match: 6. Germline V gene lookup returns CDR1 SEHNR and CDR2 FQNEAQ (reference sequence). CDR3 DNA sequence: TGTGCCAGCAGTTTTCCGACAGGGGGCCAGCATTTT. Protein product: CASSFPTGGQHF.

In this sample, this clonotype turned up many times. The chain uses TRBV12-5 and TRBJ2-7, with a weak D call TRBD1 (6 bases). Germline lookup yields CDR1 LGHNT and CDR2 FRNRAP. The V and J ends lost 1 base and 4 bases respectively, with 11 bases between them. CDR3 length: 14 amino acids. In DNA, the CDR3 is TGTGCTAGTGGTTTGGGGACAGCAGATTACGAGCAGTACTTC. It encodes CASGLGTADYEQYF.

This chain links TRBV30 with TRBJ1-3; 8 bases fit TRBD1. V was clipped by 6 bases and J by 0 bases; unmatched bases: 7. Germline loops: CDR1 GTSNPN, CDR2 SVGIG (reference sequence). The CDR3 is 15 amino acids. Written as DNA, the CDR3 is TGTGCCTGTCCTATCCAGGGGGCCTCTGGAAACACCATATATTTT. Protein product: CACPIQGASGNTIYF.

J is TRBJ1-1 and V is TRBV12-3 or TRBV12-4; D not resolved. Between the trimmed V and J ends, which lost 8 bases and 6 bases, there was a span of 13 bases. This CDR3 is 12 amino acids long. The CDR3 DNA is TGTGCCAGCTTTTCAACCGGGGCTGAAGCTTTCTTT. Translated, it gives CASFSTGAEAFF.

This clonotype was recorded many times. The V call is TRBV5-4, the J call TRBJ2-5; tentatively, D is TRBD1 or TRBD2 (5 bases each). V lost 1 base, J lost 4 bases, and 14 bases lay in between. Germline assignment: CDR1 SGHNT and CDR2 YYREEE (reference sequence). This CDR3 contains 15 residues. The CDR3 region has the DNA TGTGCCAGCAGCTTGACCTACCCTGGGGGAGAGACCCAGTACTTC. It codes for CASSLTYPGGETQYF.

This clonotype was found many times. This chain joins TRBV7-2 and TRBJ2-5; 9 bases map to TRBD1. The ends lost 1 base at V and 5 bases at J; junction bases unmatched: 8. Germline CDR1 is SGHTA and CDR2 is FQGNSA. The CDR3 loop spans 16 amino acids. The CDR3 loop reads CASSLDRQGGVETQYF. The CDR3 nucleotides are TGTGCCAGCAGCTTAGACAGACAGGGGGGGGTGGAGACCCAGTACTTC.

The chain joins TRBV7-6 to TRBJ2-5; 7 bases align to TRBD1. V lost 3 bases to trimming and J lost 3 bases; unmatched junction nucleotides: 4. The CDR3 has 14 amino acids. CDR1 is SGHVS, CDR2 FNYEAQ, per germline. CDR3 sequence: CASSLFGTEETQYF. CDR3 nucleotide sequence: TGTGCCAGCAGCTTGTTCGGGACAGAAGAGACCCAGTACTTC.

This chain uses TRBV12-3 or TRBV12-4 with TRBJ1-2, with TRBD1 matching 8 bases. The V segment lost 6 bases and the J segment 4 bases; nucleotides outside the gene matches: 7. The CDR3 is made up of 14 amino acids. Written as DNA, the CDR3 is TGTGCCAGCAGAGCAGGGGGCGCGGGCTATGGCTACACCTTC. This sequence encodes CASRAGGAGYGYTF.

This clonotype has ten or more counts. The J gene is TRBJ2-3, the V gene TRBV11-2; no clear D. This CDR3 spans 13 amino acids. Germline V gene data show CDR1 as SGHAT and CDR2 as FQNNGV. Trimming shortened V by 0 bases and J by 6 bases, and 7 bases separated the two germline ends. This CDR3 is CASSLDRQDTQYF. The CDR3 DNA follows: TGTGCCAGCAGCTTAGATCGCCAGGATACGCAGTATTTT. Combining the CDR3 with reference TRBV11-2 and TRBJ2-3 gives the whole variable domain EAGVAQSPRYKIIEKRQSVAFWCNPISGHATLYWYQQILGQGPKLLIQFQNNGVVDDSQLPKDRFSAERLKGVDSTLKIQPAKLEDSAVYLCASSLDRQDTQYFGPGTRLTVL.

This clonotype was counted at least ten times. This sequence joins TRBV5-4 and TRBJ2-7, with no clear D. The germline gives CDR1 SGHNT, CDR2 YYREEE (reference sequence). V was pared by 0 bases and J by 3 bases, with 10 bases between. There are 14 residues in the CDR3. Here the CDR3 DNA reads TGTGCCAGCAGCTTGGGGCGTCAGGTCTACGAGCAGTACTTC. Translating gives CASSLGRQVYEQYF.

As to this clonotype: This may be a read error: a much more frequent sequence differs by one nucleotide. For the CDR3, the DNA is TGTGCCAGCAGCGGCAGACAGACCTTCTCTGGATACACCATATATTTT. This translates into CASSGRQTFSGYTIYF. This chain joins TRBV9 and TRBJ1-3, with D possibly matching TRBD1 (5 bases). The length of the CDR3 is 16 residues. Germline V CDR1 and CDR2: SGDLS, YYNGEE.

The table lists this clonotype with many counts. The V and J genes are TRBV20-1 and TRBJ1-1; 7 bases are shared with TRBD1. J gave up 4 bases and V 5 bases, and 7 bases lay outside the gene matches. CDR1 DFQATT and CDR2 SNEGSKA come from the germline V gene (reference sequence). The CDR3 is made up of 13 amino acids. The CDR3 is CSALNDRVTEAFF. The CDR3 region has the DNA TGCAGTGCTCTCAATGACAGGGTCACTGAAGCTTTCTTT.

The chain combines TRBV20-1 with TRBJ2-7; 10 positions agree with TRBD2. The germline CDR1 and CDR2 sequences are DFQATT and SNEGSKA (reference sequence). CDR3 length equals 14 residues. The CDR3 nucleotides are TGCAGCGCTTCTAGCGGGAGCGTTCTCTACGAGCAGTACTTC. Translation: CSASSGSVLYEQYF.

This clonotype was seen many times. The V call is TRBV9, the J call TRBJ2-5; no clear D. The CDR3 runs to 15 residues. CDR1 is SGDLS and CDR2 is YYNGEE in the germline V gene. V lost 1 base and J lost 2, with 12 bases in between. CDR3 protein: CASSVTRSRQETQYF. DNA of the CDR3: TGTGCCAGCAGCGTAACGCGGAGCAGACAAGAGACCCAGTACTTC.

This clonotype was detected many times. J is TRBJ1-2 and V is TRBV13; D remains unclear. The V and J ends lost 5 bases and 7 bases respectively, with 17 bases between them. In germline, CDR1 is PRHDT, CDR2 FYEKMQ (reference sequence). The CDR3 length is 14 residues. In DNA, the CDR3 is TGTGCCAGCAGCCTTCAAGAAGCAGGCGGTGGCTACACCTTC. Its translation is CASSLQEAGGGYTF. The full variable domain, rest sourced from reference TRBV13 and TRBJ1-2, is AAGVIQSPRHLIKEKRETATLKCYPIPRHDTVYWYQQGPGQDPQFLISFYEKMQSDKGSIPDRFSAQQFSDYHSELNMSSLELGDSALYFCASSLQEAGGGYTFGSGTRLTVV.

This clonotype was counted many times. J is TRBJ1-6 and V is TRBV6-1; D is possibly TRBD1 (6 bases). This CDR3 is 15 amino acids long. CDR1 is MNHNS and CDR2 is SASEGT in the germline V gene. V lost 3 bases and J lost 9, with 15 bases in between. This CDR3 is CASSEDGTPFSPLHF. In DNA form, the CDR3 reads TGTGCCAGCAGTGAGGACGGGACACCATTTTCACCCCTCCACTTT.

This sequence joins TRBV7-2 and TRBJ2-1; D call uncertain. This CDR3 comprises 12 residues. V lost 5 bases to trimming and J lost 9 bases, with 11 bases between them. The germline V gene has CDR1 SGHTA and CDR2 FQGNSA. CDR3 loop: CASSPVRFEQFF. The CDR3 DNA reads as TGTGCCAGCAGCCCCGTTCGATTTGAGCAGTTCTTC.

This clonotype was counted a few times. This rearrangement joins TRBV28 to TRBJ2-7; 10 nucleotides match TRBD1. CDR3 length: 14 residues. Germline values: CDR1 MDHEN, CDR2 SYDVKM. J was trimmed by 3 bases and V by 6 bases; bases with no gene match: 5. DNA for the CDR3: TGTGCCAGCAGGCCCGGGACAGGGGTCTACGAGCAGTACTTC. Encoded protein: CASRPGTGVYEQYF.

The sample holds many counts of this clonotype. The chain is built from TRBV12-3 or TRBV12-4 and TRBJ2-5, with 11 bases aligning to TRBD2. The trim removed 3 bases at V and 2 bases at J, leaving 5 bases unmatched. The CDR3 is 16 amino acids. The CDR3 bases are TGTGCCAGCAGTTTTAGGCTAGCGGGAGGACAAGAGACCCAGTACTTC. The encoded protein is CASSFRLAGGQETQYF.

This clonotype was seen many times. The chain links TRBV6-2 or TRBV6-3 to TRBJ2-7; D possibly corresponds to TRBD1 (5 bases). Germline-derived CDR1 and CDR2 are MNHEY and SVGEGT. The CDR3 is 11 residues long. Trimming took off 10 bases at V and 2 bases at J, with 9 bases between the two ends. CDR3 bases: TGTGCCACCGGACATACCTACGAGCAGTACTTC. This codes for CATGHTYEQYF.

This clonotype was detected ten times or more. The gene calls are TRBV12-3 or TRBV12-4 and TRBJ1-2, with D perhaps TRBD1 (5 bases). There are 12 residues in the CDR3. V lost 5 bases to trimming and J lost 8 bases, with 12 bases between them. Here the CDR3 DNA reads TGTGCCAGCAGTACAGGCGTAAGGGGCTACACCTTC. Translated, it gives CASSTGVRGYTF.

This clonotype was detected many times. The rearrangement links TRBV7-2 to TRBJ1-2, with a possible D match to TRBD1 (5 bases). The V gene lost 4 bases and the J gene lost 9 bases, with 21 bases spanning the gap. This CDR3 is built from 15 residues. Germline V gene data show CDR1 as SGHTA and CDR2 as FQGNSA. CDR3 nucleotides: TGTGCCAGCAGCTCCCCGAAGGGGTTAAGCGTTCGCTACACCTTC. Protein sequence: CASSSPKGLSVRYTF. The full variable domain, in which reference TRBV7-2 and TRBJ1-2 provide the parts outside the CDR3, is GAGVSQSPSNKVTEKGKDVELRCDPISGHTALYWYRQSLGQGLEFLIYFQGNSAPDKSGLPSDRFSAERTGGSVSTLTIQRTQQEDSAVYLCASSSPKGLSVRYTFGSGTRLTVV.

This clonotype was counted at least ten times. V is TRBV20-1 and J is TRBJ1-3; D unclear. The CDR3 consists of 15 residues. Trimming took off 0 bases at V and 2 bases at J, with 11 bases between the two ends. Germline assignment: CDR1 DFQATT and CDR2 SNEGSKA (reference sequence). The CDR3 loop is CSARDGEAPGNTIYF. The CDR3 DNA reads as TGCAGTGCTAGAGATGGAGAGGCTCCTGGAAACACCATATATTTT.